This T cell receptor (beta chain) was captured in a study of T cells in women clearing cervical HPV infection. The method was immunoSEQ multiplex PCR; TCRdb's version includes in-frame clones alone and lacks a portion of them. This sample's table reports tens of thousands of clones. As for this clone: Read data end 3 residues before the CDR3 end; the end is taken from the germline J gene.

CDR3 length equals 15 residues. CDR1 MNHEY and CDR2 SVGEGT come from the germline V gene. Unmatched junction bases numbered 8, after V lost 8 bases and J lost 0 bases. The sequence was obtained from a woman aged 18 to 75 with a cervical HPV16 infection that either progressed to CIN3+ or cleared (not recorded which). The sample was blood buffy coat. This chain links TRBV6-2 or TRBV6-3 with TRBJ2-7, with 9 bases aligning to TRBD1. CDR3 bases read: TGTGCCAGCGACACCGGGACAGGGAGCTCCTACGAG. Encoded protein: CASDTGTGSSYE. The whole CDR3 reads CASDTGTGSSYEQYF.